This is a list of T cell receptor beta chains from one sample in a study of blood T cell repertoires in COVID-19. Produced via immunoSEQ multiplex PCR; TCRdb's table is partial and in-frame only. The sample carries under 450,000 clones, 91% recorded once. Sequencing was done on a sample of PBMCs or T cells enriched from blood (not recorded which). These receptors all come from a woman aged 40 to 50 who had been exposed to COVID-19. Each CDR3 is given with its conserved first and last residue. A D gene is named only where the DNA matches it firmly. Clone size, where shown, is once, few, many, or a class for clones that have expanded.

TRBV19	14	-	TRBJ2-7	-	CASTRSQHSYEQYF	TGTGCCAGTACCCGGAGCCAACATTCCTACGAGCAGTACTTC
TRBV5-5	15	-	TRBJ1-4	once	CASSSKIRGGEKLFF	TGTGCCAGCAGCTCAAAAATACGGGGGGGAGAAAAACTGTTTTTT
TRBV7-2	15	TRBD2	TRBJ2-7	-	CASSLEPGLAHEQYF	TGTGCCAGCAGCTTAGAGCCGGGACTAGCCCACGAGCAGTACTTC
TRBV5-1	13	-	TRBJ1-5	-	CASSLAGGESQHF	TGCGCCAGCAGCTTGGCCGGGGGAGAGTCCCAGCATTTT
TRBV30	15	-	TRBJ1-3	-	CAWSVRGGFGNTIYF	TGTGCCTGGAGTGTACGGGGGGGCTTTGGAAACACCATATATTTT
TRBV7-2	14	TRBD1	TRBJ1-1	-	CASSSRTGTLEAFF	TGTGCCAGCAGCTCAAGGACAGGGACACTGGAAGCTTTCTTT
TRBV6-6	19	TRBD1	TRBJ1-6	-	CASSPNPGQGAWGNSPLHF	TGTGCCAGCAGTCCGAATCCGGGACAGGGGGCCTGGGGTAATTCACCCCTCCACTTT
TRBV9	16	TRBD1	TRBJ1-2	-	CASSPYPGQGLTGYTF	TGTGCCAGCAGCCCTTACCCAGGACAGGGGTTAACTGGCTACACCTTC
TRBV18	17	TRBD1	TRBJ1-2	-	CASSPGGTGGADYGYTF	TGTGCCAGCTCACCCGGGGGGACAGGGGGCGCCGACTATGGCTACACCTTC
TRBV5-1	14	-	TRBJ1-1	-	CASSLLMGATEAFF	TGCGCCAGCAGCTTACTAATGGGGGCAACTGAAGCTTTCTTT
TRBV18	15	-	TRBJ2-1	-	CASSQQANSYNEQFF	TGTGCCAGCTCACAACAGGCCAACTCCTACAATGAGCAGTTCTTC
TRBV5-1	15	TRBD1	TRBJ1-6	-	CASSSQGAANSPLHF	TGCGCCAGCAGCTCCCAGGGGGCGGCTAATTCACCCCTCCACTTT
TRBV7-2	16	TRBD1	TRBJ1-6	-	CASSQKTGVLNSPLHF	TGTGCCAGCAGCCAGAAGACAGGGGTACTAAATTCACCCCTCCACTTT
TRBV7-9	11	-	TRBJ2-1	once	CASSLGVGEFF	TGTGCCAGCAGCTTAGGGGTTGGAGAGTTCTTC
TRBV15	16	-	TRBJ2-5	-	CATSSKRVGGQETQYF	TGTGCCACCAGCAGTAAGAGGGTAGGGGGCCAAGAGACCCAGTACTTC
TRBV18	15	-	TRBJ1-2	-	CASSQQGVGDYGYTF	TGTGCCAGCTCACAACAGGGTGTGGGTGACTATGGCTACACCTTC
TRBV15	16	-	TRBJ1-2	-	CATSRVGQPTNYGYTF	TGTGCCACCAGCAGAGTGGGGCAGCCTACTAACTATGGCTACACCTTC
TRBV19	16	TRBD1	TRBJ2-5	-	CASSIGTGDPREAQYF	TGTGCCAGTAGTATAGGAACAGGGGACCCAAGAGAGGCGCAGTACTTC
TRBV15	14	-	TRBJ1-2	-	CATSRDKGVDGYTF	TGTGCCACCAGCAGAGATAAGGGGGTTGATGGCTACACCTTC
TRBV3-1/TRBV3-2	17	-	TRBJ2-5	-	CASSQGSFPGHRETQYF	TGTGCCAGCAGCCAAGGGTCATTTCCGGGACACCGAGAGACCCAGTACTTC
TRBV27	18	TRBD1	TRBJ2-6	-	CASSSGTGFFGGANVLTF	TGTGCCAGCAGTTCCGGGACAGGGTTTTTCGGTGGGGCCAACGTCCTGACTTTC
TRBV5-1	17	TRBD1	TRBJ1-1	-	CASSETGTGVGTLGAFF	TGCGCCAGCAGCGAAACCGGGACAGGGGTGGGAACACTGGGAGCTTTCTTT
TRBV19	12	TRBD1	TRBJ1-2	-	CASTEDREGYTF	TGTGCCAGTACCGAGGACAGGGAGGGCTACACCTTC
TRBV15	14	TRBD1	TRBJ1-2	once	CATSTRDRFQGYTF	TGTGCCACCAGCACTAGGGACAGGTTCCAGGGCTACACCTTC
TRBV4-3	14	-	TRBJ1-1	-	CASSQAWGITEAFF	TGCGCCAGCAGCCAAGCCTGGGGCATTACTGAAGCTTTCTTT
TRBV5-1	15	-	TRBJ1-2	once	CASSLPGDGGYGYTF	TGCGCCAGCAGCTTGCCAGGGGACGGAGGTTATGGCTACACCTTC
TRBV27	16	-	TRBJ1-4	-	CASSFLRLGTNEKLFF	TGTGCCAGCAGTTTCTTACGACTCGGAACTAATGAAAAACTGTTTTTT
TRBV7-9	15	TRBD1	TRBJ1-6	-	CASSSDRGLSAPLHF	TGTGCCAGCAGCTCTGACAGGGGATTAAGCGCACCCCTCCACTTT